This T cell receptor beta chain was observed in a study of PD-1 blockade in classical Hodgkin lymphoma. Looked up from germline, CDR1 is MDHEN and CDR2 is SYDVKM. This CDR3 is 15 amino acids long. The V end was cut by 1 base, the J end by 6 bases, with 15 bases between. Regarding the study as a whole: Reported findings placed baseline TCR diversity lower in newly diagnosed patients (compared with healthy donors).

The sample holds one count of this clone. Its antigen is currently unknown. Time point here: cycle 4 day 1 (C4D1), after more than five weeks of nivolumab. There was relapse after autologous stem cell transplantation in every patient, and there was variation in brentuximab vedotin exposure. This table comes from immunoSEQ multiplex PCR, and its TCRdb copy is limited to in-frame clones, with some not included. The table records over 60,000 clones, just over 90% of them present only once. Sequenced material: peripheral blood mononuclear cells (PBMCs), taken before the fourth cycle of nivolumab. J is TRBJ1-2 and V is TRBV28, with D perhaps matching TRBD1 (6 bases). The sequence came from a human donor with classical Hodgkin lymphoma. CDR3 loop: CASSLLGPGGDGYTF. CDR3 nucleotides: TGTGCCAGCAGTTTATTGGGCCCGGGGGGCGATGGCTACACCTTC.